The 4 T cell receptor beta chains below come from one sample, sequenced in a study of T cell clonotyping in hematopoietic cell transplantation. Assay: immunoSEQ multiplex PCR; the TCRdb copy retains only in-frame clones and omits some. The table shows about 36,000 clones, with approximately 89% occurring only once. The material sequenced was peripheral blood mononuclear cells. These receptors were collected from a woman between 40 and 50 years old in good health. Some clones in this sample may be carry-over from other donors' samples.

V gene TRBV4-2 combines with J gene TRBJ1-1; D is possibly TRBD1 (5 bases). Trimming removed 0 bases at V and 4 bases at J, with 12 bases between. Per germline, CDR1 LGHNA and CDR2 YNFKEQ. The CDR3 has 15 residues. Here the CDR3 DNA reads TGTGCCAGCAGCCAAGATAGTAGGAGGGGCACTGAAGCTTTCTTT. This encodes CASSQDSRRGTEAFF.

The chain employs TRBV28 and TRBJ1-2; D is perhaps TRBD1 (6 bases). V was shortened by 10 bases and J by 1 base, with 19 bases between the two germline ends. Germline V gene data show CDR1 as MDHEN and CDR2 as SYDVKM. The CDR3 spans 15 residues. CDR3 in DNA: TGTGCCACCTATAGTGGGGGGGCGTTTAACTATGGCTACACCTTC. It codes for CATYSGGAFNYGYTF.

The rearrangement links TRBV7-6 to TRBJ2-7, with 10 bases matching TRBD1. The V gene's germline CDR1 is SGHVS and CDR2 FNYEAQ. The CDR3 length is 17 residues. V was pared by 0 bases and J by 3 bases, with 8 bases of the junction left unmatched. The CDR3 spells CASSLAGGQGMDYEQYF. CDR3 coding DNA: TGTGCCAGCAGCTTAGCGGGGGGACAGGGGATGGACTACGAGCAGTACTTC.

The V call is TRBV30, the J call TRBJ2-7, with D perhaps matching TRBD2 (6 bases). This CDR3 comprises 14 residues. From germline, CDR1 is GTSNPN and CDR2 SVGIG (reference sequence). V lost 0 bases to trimming and J lost 2 bases, with 11 bases between them. In DNA form, the CDR3 reads TGTGCCTGGAGTGTGGGGAGGCCCACCTACGAGCAGTACTTC. As protein: CAWSVGRPTYEQYF.